The clone carrying this TCR beta chain was seen more than once but under ten times. Its cognate antigen is unknown. PCR was performed using 60 Vbeta and 13 Jbeta primers. TCRdb keeps only in-frame clones here, not all; method: immunoSEQ multiplex PCR. This sample yields roughly 52,000 clones, of which around 78% are seen a single time; 1.4% to 1.5% belongs to the top ten. The entry originates in a study of cytomegalovirus exposure and HLA in healthy donors. Whole-study results and caveats: Most of the TCR beta V segments (in an earlier analysis) were productive either about 87% or about 30% of the time. In presence/absence analyses, roughly uniform sequencing depth across donors was assumed. Indistinguishable V segments, including TRBV6-2 and TRBV6-3, were excluded.

The V gene's germline CDR1 is SGHTA and CDR2 FQGNSA. J lost 5 bases, V lost 1 base, and 3 bases had no gene match. The CDR3 consists of 16 residues. The sequence derives from a female donor in good health and CMV-seronegative. V usage is TRBV7-2 and J usage is TRBJ2-1; 12 nucleotides match TRBD2. The sequenced sample was PBMCs. For the CDR3, the DNA is TGTGCCAGCAGCTTAGGGGCTAGCGGGGGGGACAATGAGCAGTTCTTC. It encodes CASSLGASGGDNEQFF.